The 30 T cell receptor beta chains listed next were all sequenced from one sample in a study of identifying expanded T cells in peripheral blood. Clones were read by immunoSEQ multiplex PCR, and TCRdb kept only the in-frame ones, dropping some. This table holds about 89,000 clones, about 86% found once. Sequenced sample: blood. The receptors stem from a person aged 18 to 75 in good health.

This clone has just a few counts. The chain uses TRBV13 and TRBJ1-4; D is unresolved. CDR3 length equals 12 residues. Germline V CDR1 and CDR2: PRHDT, FYEKMQ (reference sequence). The ends were cut back, 10 bases at V and 8 bases at J, with 14 bases in the middle. The CDR3 sequence: CATRQSLEKLFF. The DNA of the CDR3 is TGTGCCACCCGGCAATCGTTGGAAAAACTGTTTTTT. The variable domain in full, with the rest retrieved from reference TRBV13 and TRBJ1-4, is AAGVIQSPRHLIKEKRETATLKCYPIPRHDTVYWYQQGPGQDPQFLISFYEKMQSDKGSIPDRFSAQQFSDYHSELNMSSLELGDSALYFCATRQSLEKLFFGSGTQLSVL.

This chain links TRBV5-1 with TRBJ2-7, with 7 bases matching TRBD2. Trimming took 0 bases from V and 5 from J; bases not matched to a gene: 11. The CDR3 is 16 residues long. Per the germline V gene, CDR1 is SGHRS and CDR2 is YFSETQ. The CDR3 sequence is CASSLGTLAKPNEQYF. CDR3 bases: TGCGCCAGCAGCTTGGGGACACTAGCGAAACCTAACGAGCAGTACTTC.

The chain employs TRBV5-1 and TRBJ2-5; weak D call: TRBD1 (5 bases). Germline V gene sequence: CDR1 SGHRS, CDR2 YFSETQ. The CDR3 covers 14 residues. With 7 bases removed from V and 4 bases from J, the gap between germline ends came to 17 bases. CDR3 nucleotides: TGCGCCAGCGACTTGGCAGGGAATGGAGAGACCCAGTACTTC. Translating it yields CASDLAGNGETQYF. Using reference TRBV5-1 and TRBJ2-5 for the parts outside the CDR3, the full variable domain is KAGVTQTPRYLIKTRGQQVTLSCSPISGHRSVSWYQQTPGQGLQFLFEYFSETQRNKGNFPGRFSGRQFSNSRSEMNVSTLELGDSALYLCASDLAGNGETQYFGPGTRLLVL.

This chain uses TRBV6-1 with TRBJ1-1; D is unresolved. Germline V lookup: CDR1 MNHNS, CDR2 SASEGT. Between the trimmed V and J ends, which lost 4 bases and 0 bases, there was a span of 12 bases. CDR3 size: 15 residues. CDR3 nucleotides: TGTGCCAGCAGTGTTTGGGCCAATATGAACACTGAAGCTTTCTTT. It codes for CASSVWANMNTEAFF.

The chain joins TRBV4-3 to TRBJ2-5; D remains ambiguous. With the DNA end fitting TRBJ2-7 better, the J assignment may be wrong. Germline CDR1 LGHNA, CDR2 YSLEER. The CDR3 consists of 13 residues. The CDR3 bases are TGCGCCAGCAGCCAATGGCAGGCTTACGAGCAGTACTTC. It is translated as CASSQWQAYEQYF.

The chain has TRBV7-8 and TRBJ2-2; 7 bases match TRBD2. Germline values: CDR1 SGHVS, CDR2 FQNEAQ. V was pared by 5 bases and J by 6 bases, with 12 bases of the junction left unmatched. The CDR3 has 16 residues. The CDR3 nucleotides are TGTGCCAGCAGCCCAACGCCGCTGGGAGGGGCCGGGGAGCTGTTTTTT. Translating gives CASSPTPLGGAGELFF.

The chain uses TRBV19 and TRBJ1-3, with D unclear. The CDR3 contains 13 residues. Germline CDR1 LNHDA, CDR2 SQIVND (reference sequence). V was shortened by 6 bases and J by 1 base, with 7 bases between the two germline ends. In DNA, the CDR3 is TGTGCCAGTAGATGGGATTCTGGAAACACCATATATTTT. It specifies CASRWDSGNTIYF.

The chain recombines TRBV19 with TRBJ1-6; 7 nucleotides match TRBD1. The CDR3 totals 16 residues. The V gene's germline CDR1 is LNHDA and CDR2 SQIVND (reference sequence). J lost 8 bases, V lost 4 bases, and 11 bases had no gene match. The CDR3 sequence is CASSTSYRGRDSPLHF. The CDR3 DNA follows: TGTGCCAGTAGTACTTCCTACAGGGGTCGGGATTCACCCCTCCACTTT. Supplemented by reference TRBV19 and TRBJ1-6, the full variable domain reads DGGITQSPKYLFRKEGQNVTLSCEQNLNHDAMYWYRQDPGQGLRLIYYSQIVNDFQKGDIAEGYSVSREKKESFPLTVTSAQKNPTAFYLCASSTSYRGRDSPLHFGNGTRLTVT.

V gene TRBV7-2 combines with J gene TRBJ1-4; a weak D match, TRBD1 (5 bases). CDR1 is SGHTA and CDR2 is FQGNSA in the germline V gene. The CDR3 runs 15 residues. Trimming shortened V by 2 bases and J by 5 bases, and 12 bases separated the two germline ends. The CDR3 spells CASSLYTGRNEKLFF. CDR3 in DNA: TGTGCCAGCAGCTTATATACAGGAAGAAATGAAAAACTGTTTTTT.

This rearrangement joins TRBV5-1 to TRBJ2-5, with 8 bases fitting TRBD1. The J call may be faulty, since TRBJ2-7 better matches the DNA end. CDR3 size: 15 residues. Germline V gene sequence: CDR1 SGHRS, CDR2 YFSETQ. CDR3 amino acids: CASSTGTGVVYEQYF. For the CDR3, the DNA is TGCGCCAGCAGCACGGGGACAGGCGTCGTCTACGAGCAGTACTTC.

The chain carries TRBV30 and TRBJ1-3; D is unresolved. The CDR3 extends over 14 amino acids. V lost 5 bases and J lost 1, with 12 bases in between. Per germline, CDR1 GTSNPN and CDR2 SVGIG (reference sequence). Here the CDR3 reads CAWGKGGSGNTIYF. In DNA, the CDR3 is TGTGCCTGGGGGAAGGGTGGATCTGGAAACACCATATATTTT.

The rearrangement uses TRBV7-9 and TRBJ1-6, with D tentatively TRBD1 (6 bases). CDR1 and CDR2 from the germline V gene are SEHNR and FQNEAQ (reference sequence). V dropped 4 bases and J dropped 11 bases, with 18 bases sitting between them. The CDR3 loop spans 15 amino acids. The CDR3 sequence: CASSSQDSFIAPLHF. In DNA form, the CDR3 reads TGTGCCAGCAGCTCCCAGGACAGTTTTATAGCACCCCTCCACTTT.

J is TRBJ1-4 and V is TRBV2; 9 bases fit TRBD1. This CDR3 spans 16 amino acids. V dropped 5 bases and J dropped 5; count of bases not matched to a gene: 9. Germline lookup yields CDR1 SNHLY and CDR2 FYNNEI. The CDR3 loop reads CASSPRPGQGNEKLFF. The CDR3, as DNA: TGTGCCAGCAGTCCCCGACCGGGACAGGGCAATGAAAAACTGTTTTTT.

The rearrangement links TRBV6-5 to TRBJ1-1; D not certain. The CDR3 covers 13 residues. The V end lost 6 bases, the J end lost 4 bases, and 12 bases lay between the germline ends. Germline assignment: CDR1 MNHEY and CDR2 SVGAGI. The CDR3 protein is CASRETRVTEAFF. The DNA for the CDR3 is TGTGCCAGCAGGGAAACTCGGGTCACTGAAGCTTTCTTT.

This chain links TRBV9 with TRBJ1-2; TRBD1 matches 7 bases. V shed 4 bases, J shed 4 bases, and the junction held 10 bases outside the gene matches. The CDR3 is 15 amino acids. CDR1 and CDR2 (germline): SGDLS, YYNGEE. The CDR3 reads CASSLRDSGSYGYTF. The CDR3, as DNA: TGTGCCAGCAGCCTCCGGGACAGTGGTTCCTATGGCTACACCTTC.

The rearrangement uses TRBV5-6 and TRBJ1-2; D gene unclear. V shed 4 bases and J shed 4 bases, with 11 bases lying between them. This CDR3 is 13 amino acids long. Germline V CDR1 and CDR2: SGHDT, YYEEEE. CDR3 bases: TGTGCCAGCAGCCAGCAGCTAGCCTATGGCTACACCTTC. Translation: CASSQQLAYGYTF.

This clone showed up just a few times. The chain joins TRBV10-3 to TRBJ2-3, with TRBD2 matching 10 bases. After removal of 3 bases from V and 0 bases from J, the junction contained 6 bases not matched to a gene. Germline V gives CDR1 ENHRY, CDR2 SYGVKD. There are 17 residues in the CDR3. The CDR3 DNA is TGTGCCATCAGTGAACCTAGCGGGGGTGCTAGCACAGATACGCAGTATTTT. Amino acid sequence: CAISEPSGGASTDTQYF.

This clone has only one observation. This sequence joins TRBV7-2 and TRBJ2-3; D is possibly TRBD2 (6 bases). This CDR3 spans 15 amino acids. Per the germline V gene, CDR1 is SGHTA and CDR2 is FQGNSA. The V gene lost 3 bases and the J gene lost 2 bases, with 12 bases spanning the gap. The CDR3 coding sequence is TGTGCCAGCAGCTTTCAGGCGGGACTCACAGATACGCAGTATTTT. This encodes CASSFQAGLTDTQYF.

The chain is built from TRBV6-5 and TRBJ1-1; possible D gene TRBD1, 6 bases. V dropped 8 bases and J dropped 5 bases, with 21 bases sitting between them. The CDR3 consists of 15 residues. CDR1 is MNHEY and CDR2 is SVGAGI in the germline V gene. CDR3 sequence (DNA): TGTGCCAGCTCCTTTCGGGACAACTACAAGACTGAAGCTTTCTTT. It encodes CASSFRDNYKTEAFF.

The V and J genes are TRBV30 and TRBJ1-2; D might be TRBD1 (6 bases). This CDR3 contains 14 residues. V gave up 3 bases and J gave up 8 bases, with 19 bases separating them. The germline V gene has CDR1 GTSNPN and CDR2 SVGIG (reference sequence). CDR3 coding DNA: TGTGCCTGGAGCACTACAGGGAGGACTTTGGGCTACACCTTC. Protein product: CAWSTTGRTLGYTF. Full variable domain (rest looked up from reference TRBV30 and TRBJ1-2): SQTIHQWPATLVQPVGSPLSLECTVEGTSNPNLYWYRQAAGRGLQLLFYSVGIGQISSEVPQNLSASRPQDRQFILSSKKLLLSDSGFYLCAWSTTGRTLGYTFGSGTRLTVV.

The chain links TRBV18 to TRBJ2-3; D remains unclear. Germline V gene lookup returns CDR1 KGHSH and CDR2 LQKENI. V shed 0 bases and J shed 5 bases, with 3 bases lying between them. The CDR3 covers 12 residues. The CDR3: CASSPPLDTQYF. The CDR3 region has the DNA TGTGCCAGCTCACCACCGTTAGATACGCAGTATTTT.

The gene calls are TRBV6-1 and TRBJ2-1, with a weak D call TRBD2 (5 bases). Trimming removed 2 bases from V and 4 bases from J, with 15 bases in between. The CDR3 has 16 residues. Germline CDR1 reads MNHNS; CDR2 reads SASEGT. CDR3 sequence (DNA): TGTGCCAGCAGTGAAACGGGGATCTTGAGGTACAATGAGCAGTTCTTC. It codes for CASSETGILRYNEQFF.

V and J are TRBV14 and TRBJ2-6; D call uncertain. This CDR3 contains 18 residues. Trimming pared 1 base from V and 0 bases from J, leaving 13 bases between. CDR1 is SGHDN, CDR2 FVKESK, per germline. The CDR3 sequence: CASSQVNTLYSGANVLTF. CDR3 bases: TGTGCCAGCAGCCAAGTCAACACTTTATACTCTGGGGCCAACGTCCTGACTTTC.

The rearrangement joins TRBV7-2 to TRBJ1-1; 7 nucleotides match TRBD1. With 5 bases clipped from V and 4 bases from J, the junction kept 10 bases outside the gene matches. The CDR3 loop spans 15 amino acids. Germline V gene lookup returns CDR1 SGHTA and CDR2 FQGNSA. The CDR3 loop reads CASSLSQGMGTEAFF. The CDR3 DNA is TGTGCCAGCAGCCTTTCACAGGGGATGGGCACTGAAGCTTTCTTT.

The chain links TRBV5-1 to TRBJ2-5; the D gene could be TRBD1 or TRBD2 (5 bases each). The CDR3 sequence is 16 residues long. The V end was cut by 0 bases, the J end by 5 bases, with 17 bases between. Germline values: CDR1 SGHRS, CDR2 YFSETQ. CDR3 in DNA: TGCGCCAGCAGCTTGGGAGGGACCGCAAATGGGGAGACCCAGTACTTC. Protein: CASSLGGTANGETQYF.

This chain joins TRBV9 and TRBJ2-5; TRBD1 is a possible D gene (5 bases). This CDR3 spans 15 amino acids. V gave up 0 bases and J gave up 1 base, with 10 bases separating them. Germline-derived CDR1 and CDR2 are SGDLS and YYNGEE. The CDR3 nucleotides are TGTGCCAGCAGCGTAGGCAGGGCCCCCCAAGAGACCCAGTACTTC. Protein product: CASSVGRAPQETQYF.

The J gene is TRBJ1-2, the V gene TRBV2, with unresolved D. Between the trimmed V and J ends, which lost 7 bases and 6 bases, there was a span of 12 bases. CDR1 and CDR2 from the germline V gene are SNHLY and FYNNEI. The CDR3 contains 12 residues. CDR3 region: CASIYNSDGYTF. CDR3 in DNA: TGTGCCAGCATTTATAACAGCGATGGCTACACCTTC.

V gene TRBV11-2 combines with J gene TRBJ2-7, with 7 bases that match TRBD1. The V segment lost 5 bases and the J segment 6 bases; nucleotides outside the gene matches: 10. This CDR3 spans 14 amino acids. Looked up from germline, CDR1 is SGHAT and CDR2 is FQNNGV. The CDR3, as DNA: TGTGCCAGCAGCACTTCGACAGGGACAGTCGAGCAGTACTTC. This codes for CASSTSTGTVEQYF.

The chain is built from TRBV30 and TRBJ1-1, with a possible D match to TRBD1 (6 bases). V was trimmed by 2 bases and J by 5 bases, leaving 15 bases between them. This CDR3 spans 14 amino acids. Germline V lookup: CDR1 GTSNPN, CDR2 SVGIG (reference sequence). As DNA, the CDR3 is TGTGCCTGGAGTCCACTCCCAGGGGAGACTGAAGCTTTCTTT. Its protein product is CAWSPLPGETEAFF. The variable domain in full, with the rest retrieved from reference TRBV30 and TRBJ1-1, is SQTIHQWPATLVQPVGSPLSLECTVEGTSNPNLYWYRQAAGRGLQLLFYSVGIGQISSEVPQNLSASRPQDRQFILSSKKLLLSDSGFYLCAWSPLPGETEAFFGQGTRLTVV.

This chain uses TRBV4-3 with TRBJ1-2; no firm D call. CDR3 size: 19 residues. Germline CDR1 reads LGHNA; CDR2 reads YSLEER. The ends were cut back, 0 bases at V and 0 bases at J, with 20 bases in the middle. The chain's CDR3 is CASSQDITWRYNANYGYTF. In DNA, the CDR3 is TGCGCCAGCAGCCAAGATATTACTTGGCGGTACAACGCTAACTATGGCTACACCTTC.